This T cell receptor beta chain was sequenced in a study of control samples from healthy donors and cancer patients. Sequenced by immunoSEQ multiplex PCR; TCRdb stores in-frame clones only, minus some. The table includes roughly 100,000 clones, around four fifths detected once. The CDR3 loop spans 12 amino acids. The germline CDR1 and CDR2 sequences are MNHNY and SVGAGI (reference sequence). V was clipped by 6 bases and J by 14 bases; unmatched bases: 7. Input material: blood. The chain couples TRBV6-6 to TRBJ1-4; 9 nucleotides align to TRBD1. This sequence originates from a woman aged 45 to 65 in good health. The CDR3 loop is CASSPDRGGLFF. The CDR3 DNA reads TGTGCCAGCAGCCCGGACAGGGGTGGGCTGTTTTTT.